Below, 5 T cell receptor beta chains from the same sample are listed, as sequenced in a study of Ad26.COV2.S vaccination and SARS-CoV-2 variants. Treatment in this sample: around 19 received Ad26.COV2.S at low or high dose, single or two shots; five or six received placebo; per-sample allocation not given. The investigators took samples on day 63 after the first vaccine or placebo injection. Using immunoSEQ multiplex PCR, the repertoire was profiled, and TCRdb retains in-frame clones only, with some absent. Counted here are about 350,000 clones, about 88% occurring once; the ten biggest clones make up approximately 5.9%. The specimen comprised peripheral blood, sampled in a trial of Ad26.COV2.S vaccine versus placebo. These TCRs come from a person aged 18-60 years who received the Ad26.COV2.S COVID-19 vaccine or a placebo.

The chain carries TRBV2 and TRBJ1-1; D remains ambiguous. V was clipped by 7 bases and J by 1 base, with 13 bases between them. CDR1 and CDR2 (germline): SNHLY, FYNNEI. The CDR3 loop spans 14 amino acids. The CDR3 DNA is TGTGCCAGCAAATCAGGCTCTACGAACACTGAAGCTTTCTTT. This gives the protein CASKSGSTNTEAFF.

This sequence joins TRBV6-2 or TRBV6-3 and TRBJ1-1; D possibly corresponds to TRBD1 (5 bases). V gave up 2 bases and J gave up 4 bases, with 17 bases separating them. The CDR3 has 16 residues. Germline V CDR1 and CDR2: MNHEY, SVGEGT. The CDR3 DNA reads as TGTGCCAGCAGTTACGGTCCGTACAGGATCGGCACTGAAGCTTTCTTT. It translates to CASSYGPYRIGTEAFF.

The rearrangement joins TRBV5-4 to TRBJ2-5; 8 bases match TRBD1. V was pared by 1 base and J by 4 bases, with 3 bases of the junction left unmatched. Germline CDR1 is SGHNT and CDR2 is YYREEE (reference sequence). The CDR3 sequence is 14 residues long. The CDR3: CASSLRTGRETQYF. CDR3 coding DNA: TGTGCCAGCAGCTTGCGGACAGGGAGAGAGACCCAGTACTTC. The variable domain in full, with the rest retrieved from reference TRBV5-4 and TRBJ2-5, is ETGVTQSPTHLIKTRGQQVTLRCSSQSGHNTVSWYQQALGQGPQFIFQYYREEENGRGNFPPRFSGLQFPNYSSELNVNALELDDSALYLCASSLRTGRETQYFGPGTRLLVL.

The rearrangement links TRBV7-3 to TRBJ2-7; D is unresolved. The CDR3 loop spans 15 amino acids. Trimming shortened V by 2 bases and J by 2 bases, and 13 bases separated the two germline ends. CDR1 SGHTA and CDR2 FQGTGA come from the germline V gene. The DNA of the CDR3 is TGTGCCAGCAGCTTATTCGCGAGGCCGCCCTACGAGCAGTACTTC. Translated: CASSLFARPPYEQYF.

This clone was counted a few times. The rearrangement uses TRBV3-1 (or the pseudogene TRBV3-2) and TRBJ1-1; tentatively, D is TRBD1 (5 bases). CDR1 and CDR2 (germline): LGHDT, YNNKEL (reference sequence). Trimming cost V 0 bases and J 10 bases, with 9 bases left between them. The CDR3 runs to 12 residues. The CDR3 is CASSQDRGGAFF. CDR3 bases: TGTGCCAGCAGCCAAGATCGTGGGGGAGCTTTCTTT.